This T cell receptor (beta chain) was recorded in a study of T-cell memory formation after mild COVID-19 (dated by TCRdb to the early 2020s). In the study overall: Most TCR sequence clusters were specific to one of the two donors. In two donors, T-cell clones that expanded and contracted after mild COVID-19 were tracked by sequencing TCRalpha and TCRbeta repertoires over time. The cohort comprised two young, previously healthy adult volunteers, one female and one male.

PBMCs were isolated by Ficoll-Paque density gradient centrifugation. The sequencing machine was an Illumina NovaSeq 6000. TCRalpha and TCRbeta cDNA libraries were constructed by 5'RACE with constant-segment primers, with sample barcodes and unique molecular identifiers being introduced. RNA was extracted from every sample with Trizol reagent. The libraries were amplified in two PCR steps, and the second step added a second sample barcode and Illumina TruSeq adapters. Sequencing of the libraries was done on an Illumina NovaSeq, producing 2 x 150 bp paired-end reads. The original methods were these. The reads were demultiplexed and collapsed into UMI-guided consensus sequences using migec v1.2.7. Using mixcr v2.1.11, UMI consensuses were aligned to TRA and TRB V and J templates and then assembled into clonotypes. Expanded or contracted clonotypes were those called significant by both edgeR and NoisET, with noise models trained on biological replicates. For edgeR calls, a false discovery rate-adjusted p below 0.01 and a log2 fold-change threshold of 1 were applied. As an exploratory analysis of dynamics, max-normalized trajectories of the 1000 most abundant clonotypes were examined by PCA with hierarchical clustering. Separately sequenced CD4+ and CD8+ repertoires were used to assign a CD4 or CD8 phenotype to each responding clone. TCRdb's own reprocessing of the public reads used fastp at Q25 and MiXCR and kept productive beta chains. CDR3 protein duplicates are merged, each entry listing the most common genes and DNA. V and J calls and clone size were set by TCRdb, not the authors. The sample table lists roughly 300,000 distinct CDR3 sequences, approximately 8% of them with a count of one. Around a fifth of the sample rests with the top ten.

For CDR1 and CDR2, the germline V gene lists SGHTA and FQGTGA. The CDR3 spans 13 residues, from the cysteine through the phenylalanine. Of the read, only the CDR3 DNA is kept; its 39 bases are in frame from base 1. Trimming removed 8 bases from V and 2 bases from J, leaving 12 bases between the germline ends. Results the study describes overall, beyond this receptor: SARS-CoV-2 specificity of the second-wave clones peaking on day 37 was not confirmed. Some responding clones were found in pre-infection memory, which suggests that pre-existing cross-reactive memory T cells took part in the SARS-CoV-2 response. Clones that contracted from day 15 to 85 showed balanced CD4/CD8 phenotypes, whereas a second wave of clones that expanded from day 15 to 37 leaned towards CD4+. The study included only a couple of mild cases, and larger cohorts that include severe cases with pre-infection samples were judged to be necessary. Contracting CD4+ clones were located mainly in the CM and EM memory subsets, whereas CD8+ clones were found to be enriched in EMRA.

This clonotype came up a few times. Its recognized antigen is unknown. The input lacks base qualities; no much larger clone sits a single base away. The sample consisted of PBMCs or a T cell subset sorted from them (not recorded which). The receptor chain draws on TRBV7-3 and TRBJ1-1, and perhaps TRBD1 as D gene, on 6 matching bases. The sequence was obtained from a man younger than 30 who had mild COVID-19 (a few samples of this study predate the infection). The sample titles of this study are shuffled in the database, so cell type and time point are left out; the donor was told from shared clones. The DNA sequence follows: TGTGCCAGCTCGAAGGGGGACAACACTGAAGCTTTCTTT. Its amino acids are CASSKGDNTEAFF.